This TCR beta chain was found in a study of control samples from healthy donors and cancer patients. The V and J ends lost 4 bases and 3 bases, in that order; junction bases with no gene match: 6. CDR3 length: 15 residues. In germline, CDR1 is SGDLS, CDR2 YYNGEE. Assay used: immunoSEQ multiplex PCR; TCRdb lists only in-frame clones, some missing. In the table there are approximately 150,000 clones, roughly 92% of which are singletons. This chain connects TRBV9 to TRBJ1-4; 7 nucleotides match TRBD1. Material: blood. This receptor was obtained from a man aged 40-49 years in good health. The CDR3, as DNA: TGTGCCAGCAGCCCCCAGGGGGGACCTAATGAAAAACTGTTTTTT. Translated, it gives CASSPQGGPNEKLFF.